This entry concerns a single TCR beta chain. The antigen this receptor binds is unknown. No base qualities exist here, and no much larger clone lies one base off it. Hyperthyroidism patients were newly diagnosed, were aged 18 to 65 years, and had a disease duration under 2 months. Patients with other autoimmune diseases, uncontrolled infections, pregnancy or lactation were excluded from the study. Diagnosis relied on clinical symptoms, serum thyroxine, TRAb, thyroid ultrasound and orbital computed tomography. Total RNA was extracted with Trizol reagent and quality-checked on an Agilent 2100 Bioanalyzer. The sample comes from a study of Graves' ophthalmopathy and Graves' hyperthyroidism (dated by TCRdb to 2017 to 2018). About the investigation overall: Hyperthyroidism was defined as stable when no progression to ophthalmopathy occurred within 18 months of follow-up. To explore V-J signatures that distinguish ophthalmopathy from hyperthyroidism, a discovery set of roughly 98 patients was enrolled, made up of over 40 with ophthalmopathy and roughly 55 with stable hyperthyroidism. The independent validation cohort included about 20 hyperthyroidism patients plus 17 patients who later progressed from hyperthyroidism to ophthalmopathy. The study used TCR beta repertoire signatures to distinguish Graves' ophthalmopathy from Graves' hyperthyroidism and to predict progression to ophthalmopathy. Following sample collection, hyperthyroidism patients were given methimazole at a starting dose of 30 mg daily, and ophthalmopathy patients were given high-dose intravenous methylprednisolone. In total, around 140 blood samples were TCR-sequenced: some 40 ophthalmopathy, around 75 hyperthyroidism and some 17 hyperthyroidism-to-ophthalmopathy patients. T-cell repertoires of thyroid tissue and blood were compared in 5 or 6 hyperthyroidism patients.

TCR beta CDR3 regions were amplified from RNA transcripts for repertoire sequencing. The first round of RT-PCR was done with HTBI primers and the Qiagen OneStep RT-PCR kit, and was followed by a second round of multiplex PCR, then size selection and purification. Libraries were sequenced on an Illumina HiSeq2000 using paired-end 100 bp reads. Processing in the source paper ran as follows. SOAPnuke was used to process the reads, removing any read that contained adapters or uncalled bases, had a mean Phred below 15, or lacked an exact match to the constant primer or identifier. High-quality paired reads were merged with COPE v1.2.5. Each unique nucleotide sequence was treated as a clonotype, and MiTCR v1.1 was used to align the clonotypes to the IMGT TRB V, D and J references. Analysis was restricted to V-J combinations with a frequency above 0.0001, which covered 98% to 99.2% of repertoires. For each V-J combination, a TCR clonal expansion and chaos score was defined as the ratio of F50 clonal expansion to chaos observed in the TCRdist matrix. Welch's t-statistics and random forest were used to reduce the features to approximately 13 V-J combinations, which were then used as input to a naive Bayes classifier. Thyroid-blood repertoire similarity was quantified with the Morisita-Horn index. TCRdb reran the public reads through fastp at Q25 and MiXCR, keeping productive beta chains. Each record represents a unique CDR3 protein, reported with the most common genes and DNA among its rows. V and J calls and clone size were set by TCRdb, not the authors. The sample records about 500,000 distinct CDR3 sequences, under 40% of which are singletons. The top ten constitute about 4.6% of the sample.

Results the study describes overall, beyond this receptor: In cross-validation, the 13-signature model distinguished ophthalmopathy from stable hyperthyroidism with around 90% sensitivity and approximately 81% specificity, while in the test set the corresponding values were roughly 80% and 75%. No statistical method was used to set the sample size in advance, and the investigators knew which group each participant was assigned to. Among expanded thyroid clonotypes with frequency above 0.001, most also showed up in blood, which suggests that blood repertoires may reflect the thyroid immune response. In validation, the model predicted ophthalmopathy progression with 70.59% sensitivity and 72.22% specificity; 12 predicted patients were CT-confirmed with GO in a median of approximately 6.2 months.

This clonotype was sampled from an adult man with Graves' hyperthyroidism. The specimen sequenced was peripheral blood or thyroid tissue (not recorded which).

Read as DNA, the sequence is TGTGCCACCAGCAGCTTACAGGGGGCCGGTCGGAACACTGAAGCTTTCTTT. This sequence encodes CATSSLQGAGRNTEAFF. The chain is assembled from TRBV15 and TRBJ1-1; 9 nucleotides in the junction match TRBD1. Including the terminal cysteine and phenylalanine, the CDR3 comprises 17 residues. The sequence is cut down to CDR3 DNA, 51 bases in frame from base 1. The germline V gene (reference sequence) provides CDR1 LNHNV and CDR2 YYDKDF. The germline V end is reduced by 3 bases and the J end by 1 base; junction bases left unmatched: 9.